This is a list of T cell receptor beta chains from one sample in a study of human T cells and chemical hapten exposure. One entry per CDR3 protein, called by TCRdb with MiXCR from the RACE reads. The sample has under 400,000 distinct CDR3 sequences, around 5.5% seen once. The sequences come from whole blood, collected in connection with sensitization to the hapten diphenylcyclopropenone (DPC). These receptors were obtained from a woman between 45 and 60 years old with alopecia areata. Some clones in this sample may be carry-over from other donors' samples. Each CDR3 is given with its conserved first and last residue. Fields, in order: V gene, CDR3 length, J gene, D gene, clone size, CDR3 DNA, CDR3 protein. The D gene is left open where the match is weak. Only part of the rows carry a size: once, few, many, or a class if the clone is expanded.

TRBV27	16	TRBJ2-1	.	.	TGTGCCAGCAGTACCCGTTTAGCAAGGAATTACAATGAGCAGTTCTTC	CASSTRLARNYNEQFF
TRBV30	11	TRBJ2-7	.	.	TGTGCCTGGAGTGTGGAGAGCGAGCAGTACTTC	CAWSVESEQYF
TRBV6-4	19	TRBJ2-1	TRBD2	few	TGTGCCAGCAGTCAGTCCGGGACTAGCGGGGCTAGCTCCTACAATGAGCAGTTCTTC	CASSQSGTSGASSYNEQFF
TRBV3-1	13	TRBJ1-4	TRBD1	.	TGTGCCAGCAGCCAAACTGACAGGGGAGAGCTGTTTTTT	CASSQTDRGELFF
TRBV6-6	14	TRBJ1-2	.	many	TGTGCCAGCAGTTGGGGTCTGGGGGCTGGAAGCTACACCTTC	CASSWGLGAGSYTF
TRBV20-1	11	TRBJ2-1	.	.	TGCAGTGCTATAGGTGACAATGAGCAGCTCTTC	CSAIGDNEQLF
TRBV5-1	16	TRBJ2-1	TRBD2	.	TGCGCCAGCAGCTTGCGGACTAGCGGGGGCCCTACTGAGCAGTTCTTC	CASSLRTSGGPTEQFF
TRBV2	17	TRBJ1-5	.	few	TGTGCCAGCAGAGGACAGAACCAGGGACTGGGAAATCAGCCCCAGCATTTT	CASRGQNQGLGNQPQHF
TRBV19	14	TRBJ2-1	.	many	TGTGCCAGTACGGGAGTGGGGCCGCGCAATGAGCAGTTCTTC	CASTGVGPRNEQFF
TRBV5-1	14	TRBJ1-1	.	.	TGCGCCAGCAGCTTACAGCCCATGAACACTGAAGCTTTCTTT	CASSLQPMNTEAFF
TRBV12-3/TRBV12-4	15	TRBJ1-1	TRBD1	many	TGTGCCAGCGACGGGCAGGGGGCAGTGAACACTGAAGCTTTCTTT	CASDGQGAVNTEAFF
TRBV6-5	15	TRBJ1-3	.	few	TGTGCCAGCAGTGATGTCGCAGGGAGAGGAAACACCATATATTTT	CASSDVAGRGNTIYF
TRBV6-5	14	TRBJ2-2	.	many	TGTGCCATCAGAGCCGGGCCCGAAACCGGGGAGCTGTTTTTT	CAIRAGPETGELFF
TRBV29-1	13	TRBJ2-6	.	.	TGCAGCGTTTACGGCGCTGGGGCCAACGTCCTGACTTTC	CSVYGAGANVLTF
TRBV4-2	15	TRBJ1-2	.	many	TGTGCCAGCAGCCAAGATCAGGCAGGGGATAATGGCTACACCTTC	CASSQDQAGDNGYTF
TRBV14	14	TRBJ1-1	.	.	TGTGCCAGCAGCCAAGAACAGGGAGTCACTGAAGCTTTCTTT	CASSQEQGVTEAFF
TRBV6-5	16	TRBJ2-7	TRBD1	few	TGTGCCAGCAGTTACTATGGGACAGGGATCTCCTACGAGCAGTACTTC	CASSYYGTGISYEQYF
TRBV7-9	15	TRBJ2-1	TRBD1	few	TGTGCCAGCAGATCCGGGACAGGGTACTACAATGAGCAGTTCTTC	CASRSGTGYYNEQFF
TRBV29-1	13	TRBJ1-4	.	many	TGCAGCGTTGACGACAGAGGTGGCGAAAAACTGTTTTTT	CSVDDRGGEKLFF
TRBV12-3/TRBV12-4	14	TRBJ1-5	.	.	TGTGCCAGCAGCCTTGGGACGGGTTGGGAGCCCCAGCATTTT	CASSLGTGWEPQHF
TRBV10-3	19	TRBJ2-6	TRBD1	.	TGTGCCAGCAGACCTGATGCGGGGACAGGGGGCTCTGGGGCCAACGTCCTGACTTTC	CASRPDAGTGGSGANVLTF
TRBV20-1	12	TRBJ1-1	.	.	TGCAGTTGTGTCTGGGGGAACACTGAAGCTTTCTTT	CSCVWGNTEAFF
TRBV12-3/TRBV12-4	18	TRBJ1-6	.	.	TGTGCCAGCAGTTTAGGCCCCGGCTGGGGGGCCTATAATTCACCCCTCCACTTT	CASSLGPGWGAYNSPLHF
TRBV15	15	TRBJ2-1	.	many	TGTGCCACCAGCCCTACTCCAGTACCGGGGGATGAGCAGTTCTTC	CATSPTPVPGDEQFF
TRBV15	14	TRBJ2-5	.	.	TGTGCCACCAGCAGAGTGGGGTCTCAAGAGACCCAGTACTTC	CATSRVGSQETQYF
TRBV6-2/TRBV6-3	16	TRBJ2-5	.	.	TGTGCCAGCAGTTACTCGATCCGGGACCTCCAAGAGACCCAGTACTTC	CASSYSIRDLQETQYF
TRBV12-3/TRBV12-4	16	TRBJ1-5	.	many	TGTGCCAGCAGTTTAATCCATACTATTAGCAATCAGCCCCAGCATTTT	CASSLIHTISNQPQHF
TRBV20-1	14	TRBJ2-7	TRBD1	.	TGCAGTGCTAGGGCTGGGACAGGGTTCTACGAGCAGTACTTC	CSARAGTGFYEQYF
TRBV4-3	15	TRBJ2-1	TRBD2	many	TGCGCCAGCAGCCCCGGAAGCGGGGTCTACAATGAGCAGTTCTTC	CASSPGSGVYNEQFF
TRBV20-1	15	TRBJ2-7	TRBD2	.	TGCAGTGCCTTATCGGGGGGGACAAGACTTTACGAGCAGTACTTC	CSALSGGTRLYEQYF
TRBV5-4	15	TRBJ1-2	.	few	TGTGCCAGCAGCTTGCAACAGGGATCTAACTATGGCTACACCTTC	CASSLQQGSNYGYTF
TRBV6-2/TRBV6-3	16	TRBJ2-1	TRBD1	many	TGTGCCAGCAGTTACTCGAGGGACAGGTCCTACAATGAGCAGTTCTTC	CASSYSRDRSYNEQFF
TRBV5-1	15	TRBJ1-5	.	many	TGCGCCAGCAGCTTGGAATCAGGGCGGAATCAGCCCCAGCATTTT	CASSLESGRNQPQHF
TRBV12-3/TRBV12-4	13	TRBJ1-2	TRBD1	few	TGTGCCAGCAGACAGACAGGGTCCTATGGCTACACCTTC	CASRQTGSYGYTF
TRBV3-1	14	TRBJ2-7	TRBD1	many	TGTGCCAGCAGCCAAGTTGACAGGGGCAACGAGCAGTACTTC	CASSQVDRGNEQYF
TRBV10-1	14	TRBJ1-1	TRBD1	many	TGCGCCAGCAGTGAGCGTAGGGGGCCCACTGAAGCTTTCTTT	CASSERRGPTEAFF
TRBV11-2	13	TRBJ2-3	TRBD1	many	TGTGCCAGCAGCTGGGACAGTCCAGATACGCAGTATTTT	CASSWDSPDTQYF
TRBV14	14	TRBJ2-7	.	many	TGTGCCAGCAGCCAATTTATTAAGGGGGGCGAGCAGTACTTC	CASSQFIKGGEQYF
TRBV6-2/TRBV6-3	12	TRBJ2-6	.	many	TGTGCCAGCAGTTCTGGGGCCAACGTCCTGACTTTC	CASSSGANVLTF
TRBV29-1	15	TRBJ2-1	.	many	TGCAGCCAGGCCCTGGCGGGACCTCCCTACAATGAGCAGTTCTTC	CSQALAGPPYNEQFF
TRBV7-2	14	TRBJ2-5	.	.	TGTGCCAGCAGCTCTCAGGGACACCAAGAGACCCAGTACTTC	CASSSQGHQETQYF
TRBV2	13	TRBJ1-1	.	many	TGTGCCAGCAGTGAAGGAAGGGGCACTGAAGCTTTCTTT	CASSEGRGTEAFF
TRBV11-2	14	TRBJ2-7	.	few	TGTGCCAGCAGCTTACCCGGACGTCCAGGCGAGCAGTACTTC	CASSLPGRPGEQYF
TRBV6-1	15	TRBJ1-2	.	.	TGTGCCAGCAGTGAAGCTCTTGTGGGAGCCTATGGCTACACCTTC	CASSEALVGAYGYTF
TRBV7-6	15	TRBJ1-1	.	many	TGTGCCAGCAGCTTAGGCTCGGGGGCGAACACTGAAGCTTTCTTT	CASSLGSGANTEAFF
TRBV28	12	TRBJ2-7	TRBD2	many	TGTGCCAGCAGGAGCGGGGCCTACGAGCAGTACTTC	CASRSGAYEQYF
TRBV30	15	TRBJ1-6	TRBD1	.	TGTGCCTGGAGAGAATCCGGGACAGGGAATTCACCCCTCCACTTT	CAWRESGTGNSPLHF